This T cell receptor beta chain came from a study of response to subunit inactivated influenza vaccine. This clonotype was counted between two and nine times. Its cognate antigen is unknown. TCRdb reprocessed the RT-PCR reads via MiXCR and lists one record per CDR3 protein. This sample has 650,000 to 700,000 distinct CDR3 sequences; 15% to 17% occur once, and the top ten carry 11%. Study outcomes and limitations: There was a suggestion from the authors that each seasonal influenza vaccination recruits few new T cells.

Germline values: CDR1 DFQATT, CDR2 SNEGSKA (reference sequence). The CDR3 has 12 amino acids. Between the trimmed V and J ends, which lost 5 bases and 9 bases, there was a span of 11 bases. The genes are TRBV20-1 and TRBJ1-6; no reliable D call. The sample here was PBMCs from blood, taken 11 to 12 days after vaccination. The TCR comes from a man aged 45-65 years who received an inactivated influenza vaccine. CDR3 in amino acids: CSAQAPLSPLHF. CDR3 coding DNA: TGCAGTGCTCAGGCCCCCCTTTCACCCCTCCACTTT.